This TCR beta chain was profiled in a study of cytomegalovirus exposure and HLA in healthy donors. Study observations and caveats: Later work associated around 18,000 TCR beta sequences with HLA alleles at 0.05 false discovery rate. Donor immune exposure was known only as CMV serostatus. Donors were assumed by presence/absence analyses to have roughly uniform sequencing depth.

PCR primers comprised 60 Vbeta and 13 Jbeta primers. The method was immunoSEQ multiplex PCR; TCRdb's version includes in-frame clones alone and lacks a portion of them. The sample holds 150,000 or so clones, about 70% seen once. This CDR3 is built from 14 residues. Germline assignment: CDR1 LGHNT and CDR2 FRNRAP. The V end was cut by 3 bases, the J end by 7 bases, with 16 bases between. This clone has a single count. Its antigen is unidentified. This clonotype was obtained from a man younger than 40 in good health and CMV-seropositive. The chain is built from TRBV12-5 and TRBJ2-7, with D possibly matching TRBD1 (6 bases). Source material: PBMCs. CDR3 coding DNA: TGTGCTAGTGGTTTTAATTCGTACCAGGGGGAGCAGTACTTC. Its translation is CASGFNSYQGEQYF.